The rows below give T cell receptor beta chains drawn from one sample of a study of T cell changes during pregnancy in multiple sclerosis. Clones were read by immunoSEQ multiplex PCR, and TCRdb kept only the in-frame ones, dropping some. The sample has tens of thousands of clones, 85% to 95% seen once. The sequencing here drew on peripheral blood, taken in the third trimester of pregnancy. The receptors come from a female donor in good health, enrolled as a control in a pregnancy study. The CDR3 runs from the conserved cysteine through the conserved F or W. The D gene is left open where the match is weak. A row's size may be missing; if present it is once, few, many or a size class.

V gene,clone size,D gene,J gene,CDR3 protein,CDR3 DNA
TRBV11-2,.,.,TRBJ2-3,CASLSATSTDTQYF,TGTGCCAGCTTGAGCGCCACTAGCACAGATACGCAGTATTTT
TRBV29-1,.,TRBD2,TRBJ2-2,CSVVPSGVNTGELFF,TGCAGCGTTGTGCCTAGCGGGGTGAACACCGGGGAGCTGTTTTTT
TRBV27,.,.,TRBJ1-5,CATGQINQPQHF,TGTGCCACCGGACAGATCAATCAGCCCCAGCATTTT
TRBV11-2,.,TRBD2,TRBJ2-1,CASSGGGAGAAYNEQFF,TGTGCCAGCAGCGGGGGTGGGGCGGGAGCGGCCTACAATGAGCAGTTCTTC
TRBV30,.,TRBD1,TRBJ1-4,CAWRAGTGDEKLFF,TGTGCCTGGAGGGCCGGGACAGGGGACGAAAAACTGTTTTTT
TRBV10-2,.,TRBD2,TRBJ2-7,CASSESLAGGYEQYF,TGCGCCAGCAGTGAGTCACTAGCGGGGGGCTACGAGCAGTACTTC
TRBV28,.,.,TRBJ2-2,CASSLGGVVTGELFF,TGTGCCAGCAGTTTAGGTGGAGTTGTAACCGGGGAGCTGTTTTTT
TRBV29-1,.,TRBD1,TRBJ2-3,CSVKQGAYGTDTQYF,TGCAGCGTTAAACAGGGGGCGTATGGCACAGATACGCAGTATTTT
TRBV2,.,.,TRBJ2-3,CASSEGLWGGTDTQYF,TGTGCCAGCAGTGAAGGCCTCTGGGGGGGCACAGATACGCAGTATTTT
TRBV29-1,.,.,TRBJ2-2,CSVRQLTNTGELFF,TGCAGCGTCCGACAGCTAACGAACACCGGGGAGCTGTTTTTT
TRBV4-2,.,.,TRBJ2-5,CASSPFPRQRETQYF,TGTGCCAGCAGCCCGTTCCCTCGCCAGAGGGAGACCCAGTACTTC
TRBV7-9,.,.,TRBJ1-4,CASKAGGRIYEKLFF,TGTGCCAGCAAGGCGGGGGGACGGATTTATGAAAAACTGTTTTTT
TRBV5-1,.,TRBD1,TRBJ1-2,CASSLPGQGNYGYTF,TGCGCCAGCAGCTTGCCAGGACAGGGGAACTATGGCTACACCTTC
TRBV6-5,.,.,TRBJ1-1,CASQDGQNTEAFF,TGTGCCAGCCAGGATGGACAGAACACTGAAGCTTTCTTT
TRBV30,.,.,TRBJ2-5,CAWTPGVETQYF,TGTGCCTGGACCCCGGGAGTAGAGACCCAGTACTTC
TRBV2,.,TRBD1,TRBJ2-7,CASFVFETGDYEQYF,TGTGCCAGCTTTGTTTTCGAGACAGGGGATTACGAGCAGTACTTC
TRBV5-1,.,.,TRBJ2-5,CASRPGSQETQYF,TGCGCCAGCAGGCCAGGGTCTCAGGAGACCCAGTACTTC
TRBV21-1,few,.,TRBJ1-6,CASRDRGHNSPLHF,TGTGCCAGCAGGGACAGGGGGCATAATTCACCCCTCCACTTT
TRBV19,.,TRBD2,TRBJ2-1,CASSNDGLAASYNEQFF,TGTGCCAGTAGTAACGACGGACTAGCGGCCTCCTACAATGAGCAGTTCTTC
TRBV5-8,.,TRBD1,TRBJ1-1,CASRPDRGTTEAFF,TGTGCCAGCAGACCGGACAGGGGGACCACTGAAGCTTTCTTT
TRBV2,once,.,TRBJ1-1,CASTDRSQDTEAFF,TGTGCCAGCACCGACAGATCTCAAGACACTGAAGCTTTCTTT
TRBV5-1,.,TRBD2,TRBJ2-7,CASSSAGGSYEQYF,TGCGCCAGCAGCTCGGCGGGGGGTAGCTACGAGCAGTACTTC